This T cell receptor beta chain was documented in a study of T-cell reconstitution after alpha-beta-depleted transplantation in children. Unique molecular identifiers featured in how the TCRbeta library was prepared. TCRdb fed the PCR reads into MiXCR, producing one record per CDR3 protein. The data hold about 410,000 distinct CDR3 sequences, with roughly 22% observed a single time. The CDR3 loop spans 15 amino acids. V was cut by 6 bases and J by 4 bases, with 18 bases left in between. This clonotype was counted only a few times. The sequences come from PBMCs from the stem cell graft donor, collected from the stem cell graft. This clonotype was sampled from a human donor who donated a stem cell graft to a child with acute myeloid leukemia. V usage is TRBV12-3 or TRBV12-4 and J usage is TRBJ2-5; D not certain. CDR3 DNA: TGTGCCAGCAGGCCACCGGACCCACCGTTAGAGACCCAGTACTTC. It is translated as CASRPPDPPLETQYF.